The 29 T cell receptor beta chains below were found in one sample sequenced in a study of shared clonotypes between healthy human individuals. Assay: immunoSEQ multiplex PCR; the TCRdb copy retains only in-frame clones and omits some. The sample shows about 560,000 clones, 70% to 80% of them seen only once. The sample was PBMCs. The receptors stem from a woman in her thirties or forties in good health. Some clones in this sample may be carry-over from other donors' samples.

The rearrangement uses TRBV5-4 and TRBJ2-5; TRBD2 is a possible D gene (5 bases). Germline V lookup: CDR1 SGHNT, CDR2 YYREEE (reference sequence). V was shortened by 0 bases and J by 7 bases, with 13 bases between the two germline ends. CDR3 size: 14 residues. The CDR3 is CASSLGTSHGTQYF. In DNA, the CDR3 is TGTGCCAGCAGCTTGGGGACTTCCCATGGGACCCAGTACTTC.

As regards this clone: Other nucleotide sequences in the sample specify the same CDR3. The rearrangement uses TRBV4-1 and TRBJ2-7; 11 bases line up with TRBD1. The trim removed 4 bases at V and 3 bases at J, leaving 5 bases unmatched. The CDR3 has 15 amino acids. CDR1 and CDR2 (germline): MGHRA, YSYEKL. This CDR3 is CASSPGQGGIYEQYF. The CDR3 bases are TGCGCCAGCAGCCCGGGACAGGGGGGTATCTACGAGCAGTACTTC.

The V call is TRBV6-1, the J call TRBJ2-5; D is perhaps TRBD2 (6 bases). The V end was cut by 5 bases, the J end by 1 base, with 14 bases between. CDR3 length: 15 residues. Germline V gives CDR1 MNHNS, CDR2 SASEGT. The CDR3 here is CASSLNLATQETQYF. For the CDR3, the DNA is TGTGCCAGCAGTCTTAATCTAGCGACCCAAGAGACCCAGTACTTC.

This chain links TRBV23-1 with TRBJ2-5, with D possibly called TRBD1 or TRBD2 (5 bases each). TRBV23-1 is classed as an ORF, of uncertain function. V was pared by 9 bases and J by 2 bases, with 16 bases between. There are 14 residues in the CDR3. CDR3 nucleotide sequence: TGCGCCAGACCTCGAGGGGATGATCAAGAGACCCAGTACTTC. This codes for CARPRGDDQETQYF.

J is TRBJ2-1 and V is TRBV12-2. TRBV12-2 is flagged as a pseudogene. The length of the CDR3 is 18 residues. The DNA of the CDR3 is TGTGCAAGTCGCTTAGCTGGCATTTGGGGGTCCTTCTACAATGAGCAGTTCTTC. The encoded protein is CASRLAGIWGSFYNEQFF.

The J gene is TRBJ2-7, the V gene TRBV2; 15 bases agree with TRBD2. CDR1 is SNHLY and CDR2 is FYNNEI in the germline V gene. V shed 6 bases, J shed 1 base, and the junction held 1 base outside the gene matches. The CDR3 is 15 residues long. The CDR3: CASRGTSGRSYEQYF. The CDR3 nucleotides read TGTGCCAGCAGGGGGACTAGCGGGAGGTCCTACGAGCAGTACTTC.

The rearrangement links TRBV9 to TRBJ2-2; D uncertain. Per germline, CDR1 SGDLS and CDR2 YYNGEE. Trimming took 4 bases from V and 0 from J, leaving 10 bases between them. The CDR3 is 15 residues long. In DNA, the CDR3 is TGTGCCAGCAGCACCTCCGATACGAACACCGGGGAGCTGTTTTTT. The encoded protein is CASSTSDTNTGELFF. The full variable domain, rest sourced from reference TRBV9 and TRBJ2-2, is DSGVTQTPKHLITATGQRVTLRCSPRSGDLSVYWYQQSLDQGLQFLIQYYNGEERAKGNILERFSAQQFPDLHSELNLSSLELGDSALYFCASSTSDTNTGELFFGEGSRLTVL.

CDR3 nucleotides: TGTGCCAGCAGCCAAGCGTACAGGGACAAAAACATTCAGTACTTC. It encodes CASSQAYRDKNIQYF. The chain employs TRBV4-2 and TRBJ2-4; D is perhaps TRBD1 (6 bases). V lost 1 base, J lost 3 bases, and 10 bases lay in between. The length of the CDR3 is 15 residues. Germline CDR1 reads LGHNA; CDR2 reads YNFKEQ.

The chain joins TRBV1 to TRBJ1-5; TRBD1 is the table's D call, not checked against the DNA. TRBV1 is tagged as a pseudogene. CDR3 length: 13 amino acids. Here the CDR3 reads CASGDTGNQPQHF. As DNA, the CDR3 is TGCGCCAGCGGCGACACAGGGAATCAGCCCCAGCATTTT.

This clone is a singleton in its sample. The chain links TRBV7-9 to TRBJ2-5, with a possible D match to TRBD2 (6 bases). This CDR3 contains 11 residues. V was shortened by 3 bases and J by 13 bases, with 12 bases between the two germline ends. Germline loops: CDR1 SEHNR, CDR2 FQNEAQ (reference sequence). The CDR3 bases are TGTGCCAGCAGCTTGGCGGGACCCCTGTACTTC. Amino acids: CASSLAGPLYF.

The rearrangement links TRBV4-1 to TRBJ1-1, with 7 nucleotides matching TRBD1. Trimming removed 2 bases from V and 4 bases from J; junction bases left unmatched: 16. The CDR3 is 18 amino acids. From germline, CDR1 is MGHRA and CDR2 YSYEKL. CDR3 DNA sequence: TGCGCCAGCAGCCAAAACCCGACAGGGTTGAACTGGGGCACTGAAGCTTTCTTT. Translated: CASSQNPTGLNWGTEAFF.

The CDR3 DNA is TGTGCCAGCAGCTTAGTGTTTCCGGTGAATTCACCCCTCCACTTT. This translates into CASSLVFPVNSPLHF. The rearrangement uses TRBV11-2 and TRBJ1-6, with D hard to call. The germline V gene has CDR1 SGHAT and CDR2 FQNNGV. V shed 1 base and J shed 7 bases, with 11 bases lying between them. The CDR3 spans 15 residues. Variable domain in full (rest from reference TRBV11-2 and TRBJ1-6): EAGVAQSPRYKIIEKRQSVAFWCNPISGHATLYWYQQILGQGPKLLIQFQNNGVVDDSQLPKDRFSAERLKGVDSTLKIQPAKLEDSAVYLCASSLVFPVNSPLHFGNGTRLTVT.

The gene calls are TRBV2 and TRBJ1-2; 7 nucleotides line up with TRBD1. This CDR3 comprises 13 residues. Germline-derived CDR1 and CDR2 are SNHLY and FYNNEI. The V and J ends lost 6 bases and 6 bases, in that order; junction bases with no gene match: 7. CDR3 sequence: CASSKGTDDGYTF. For the CDR3, the DNA is TGTGCCAGCAGCAAAGGGACAGACGATGGCTACACCTTC. The full variable domain, with the rest looked up from reference TRBV2 and TRBJ1-2, is EPEVTQTPSHQVTQMGQEVILRCVPISNHLYFYWYRQILGQKVEFLVSFYNNEISEKSEIFDDQFSVERPDGSNFTLKIRSTKLEDSAMYFCASSKGTDDGYTFGSGTRLTVV.

At least ten counts were recorded for this clone. The V gene is TRBV7-8, the J gene TRBJ1-1, with D uncertain. This CDR3 has 12 residues. V shed 0 bases and J shed 6 bases, with 5 bases lying between them. The germline V gene has CDR1 SGHVS and CDR2 FQNEAQ. CDR3 DNA: TGTGCCAGCAGCTTAGCCGCAGCTGAAGCTTTCTTT. Protein: CASSLAAAEAFF.

The rearrangement uses TRBV29-1 and TRBJ1-1; D is ambiguous. The CDR3 runs 13 residues. CDR1 SQVTM and CDR2 ANQGSEA come from the germline V gene. V gave up 2 bases and J gave up 1 base, with 8 bases separating them. CDR3 coding DNA: TGCAGCGTTGAACGGGGTGGGAACACTGAAGCTTTCTTT. It codes for CSVERGGNTEAFF. The whole variable domain, remainder taken from reference TRBV29-1 and TRBJ1-1, is SAVISQKPSRDICQRGTSLTIQCQVDSQVTMMFWYRQQPGQSLTLIATANQGSEATYESGFVIDKFPISRPNLTFSTLTVSNMSPEDSSIYLCSVERGGNTEAFFGQGTRLTVV.

This clone was detected once. This chain uses TRBV14 with TRBJ2-1; 7 bases are a match to TRBD1. CDR3 size: 16 residues. The germline V gene encodes CDR1 SGHDN and CDR2 FVKESK. The V segment lost 1 base and the J segment 8 bases; nucleotides outside the gene matches: 11. CDR3 DNA: TGTGCCAGCAGCCAAGTTTTAGGGACAGTATTCCATGAGCAGTTCTTC. As protein: CASSQVLGTVFHEQFF.

In regard to this clone: Other DNA sequences in the sample encode the same CDR3. J is TRBJ2-1 and V is TRBV7-6; weak D call: TRBD2 (6 bases). This CDR3 is built from 15 residues. V was shortened by 3 bases and J by 0 bases, with 9 bases between the two germline ends. Germline values: CDR1 SGHVS, CDR2 FNYEAQ. CDR3 in DNA: TGTGCCAGCAGCTTGTCCGGGAGCTCCTACAATGAGCAGTTCTTC. It yields the protein CASSLSGSSYNEQFF.

The chain employs TRBV28 and TRBJ2-5; 8 nucleotides agree with TRBD1. The DNA end is a closer match to TRBJ2-7, so the J assignment may be wrong. This CDR3 is built from 17 residues. The germline gives CDR1 MDHEN, CDR2 SYDVKM. The CDR3: CASSLRLGQGAFYEQYF. The CDR3 bases are TGTGCCAGCAGTTTAAGGTTAGGGCAGGGGGCTTTCTACGAGCAGTACTTC.

In its sample, this clone was seen once. The genes are TRBV28 and TRBJ2-1; possibly TRBD1 or TRBD2 for D (5 bases each). Germline V lookup: CDR1 MDHEN, CDR2 SYDVKM. Trimming removed 6 bases from V and 6 bases from J, with 12 bases in between. This CDR3 is 13 amino acids long. CDR3: CASRPGTTNEQFF. The CDR3 region has the DNA TGTGCCAGCAGACCCGGGACGACCAATGAGCAGTTCTTC.

The chain employs TRBV4-1 and TRBJ2-1; D is uncertain. Germline lookup yields CDR1 MGHRA and CDR2 YSYEKL. This CDR3 comprises 19 residues. V lost 1 base to trimming and J lost 7 bases, with 26 bases between them. This CDR3 is CASSQATTPIGYTRNEQFF. The CDR3 DNA reads TGCGCCAGCAGCCAAGCTACCACTCCTATAGGCTACACGAGGAATGAGCAGTTCTTC.

This chain links TRBV10-3 with TRBJ2-5, with D unresolved. The CDR3 covers 13 residues. From germline, CDR1 is ENHRY and CDR2 SYGVKD. The V and J ends lost 4 bases and 2 bases respectively, with 8 bases between them. CDR3 residues: CAISGNLQETQYF. The CDR3 DNA reads TGTGCCATCAGTGGGAATTTACAAGAGACCCAGTACTTC.

The chain employs TRBV28 and TRBJ2-5; 9 bases align to TRBD1. The J call is doubtful: the DNA matches TRBJ2-7 better. The CDR3 sequence is 15 residues long. Germline V CDR1 and CDR2: MDHEN, SYDVKM. The CDR3 DNA follows: TGTGCCAGCAGTGGGGGACAGGGACCCTACTACGAGCAGTACTTC. It specifies CASSGGQGPYYEQYF.

The V call is TRBV9, the J call TRBJ2-3; TRBD2 matches at 10 bases. V trimming: 1 base; J trimming: 5 bases; junction bases outside the gene matches: 4. CDR3 size: 15 residues. Germline-derived CDR1 and CDR2 are SGDLS and YYNGEE. The CDR3 DNA follows: TGTGCCAGCAGCGTAATAGCGGGAGGTTTAGATACGCAGTATTTT. This gives the protein CASSVIAGGLDTQYF.

The chain combines TRBV18 with TRBJ2-1, with D possibly matching TRBD1 (6 bases). The CDR3 sequence is 15 residues long. Germline CDR1 is KGHSH and CDR2 is LQKENI. Trimming cost V 2 bases and J 7 bases, with 15 bases left between them. The CDR3, as DNA: TGTGCCAGCTCACCAACTAGGGGGACGGGTAATGAGCAGTTCTTC. Its translation is CASSPTRGTGNEQFF.

This clone has just one count. Given a far larger clone just one base away, this is likely a sequencing read error. V and J are TRBV29-1 and TRBJ1-2, with 10 bases fitting TRBD1. CDR1 and CDR2 (germline): SQVTM, ANQGSEA. Trimming removed 1 base from V and 9 bases from J; junction bases left unmatched: 8. There are 14 residues in the CDR3. CDR3 DNA sequence: TGCAGCGTTGAAGGCTCCGGGACAGGGGACCGCTACACCTTC. This translates into CSVEGSGTGDRYTF. Variable domain in full (rest from reference TRBV29-1 and TRBJ1-2): SAVISQKPSRDICQRGTSLTIQCQVDSQVTMMFWYRQQPGQSLTLIATANQGSEATYESGFVIDKFPISRPNLTFSTLTVSNMSPEDSSIYLCSVEGSGTGDRYTFGSGTRLTVV.

J is TRBJ1-2 and V is TRBV25-1, with D perhaps TRBD1 (6 bases). The CDR3 is made up of 14 amino acids. V was trimmed by 3 bases and J by 1 base, leaving 9 bases between them. Looked up from germline, CDR1 is MGHDK and CDR2 is SYGVNS. CDR3 sequence reads: CASSDQDSNYGYTF. For the CDR3, the DNA is TGTGCCAGCAGTGACCAGGACAGTAACTATGGCTACACCTTC.

The rearrangement links TRBV7-8 to TRBJ2-7, with 10 bases matching TRBD2. Germline V gene lookup returns CDR1 SGHVS and CDR2 FQNEAQ. V lost 8 bases to trimming and J lost 3 bases; unmatched junction nucleotides: 7. This CDR3 has 14 residues. The CDR3 protein is CASEAGGSHYEQYF. The DNA of the CDR3 is TGTGCCAGCGAAGCGGGAGGGTCCCACTACGAGCAGTACTTC. The whole variable domain, remainder taken from reference TRBV7-8 and TRBJ2-7, is GAGVSQSPRYKVAKRGQDVALRCDPISGHVSLFWYQQALGQGPEFLTYFQNEAQLDKSGLPSDRFFAERPEGSVSTLKIQRTQQEDSAVYLCASEAGGSHYEQYFGPGTRLTVT.

This CDR3 reads CASSYPGADGELFF. CDR3 DNA: TGTGCCAGCAGCTACCCGGGGGCCGACGGGGAGCTGTTTTTT. The chain carries TRBV28 and TRBJ2-2; D assignment may be TRBD1 or TRBD2 (6 bases each). The CDR3 contains 14 residues. Germline loops: CDR1 MDHEN, CDR2 SYDVKM. Trimming left V 6 bases short and J 7 bases short, with 15 bases between.

Remarks on this clone: A far more abundant clone sits one base away, making this likely a read error. Other DNA sequences in this sample translate to the same CDR3. In DNA form, the CDR3 reads TGTGCCTGGTTAAGAGGGAGATCTGGTAACACCATATATTTT. This sequence encodes CAWLRGRSGNTIYF. The chain is built from TRBV30 and TRBJ1-3; no clear D gene. This CDR3 spans 14 amino acids. From germline, CDR1 is GTSNPN and CDR2 SVGIG (reference sequence). Variable domain in full (rest from reference TRBV30 and TRBJ1-3): SQTIHQWPATLVQPVGSPLSLECTVEGTSNPNLYWYRQAAGRGLQLLFYSVGIGQISSEVPQNLSASRPQDRQFILSSKKLLLSDSGFYLCAWLRGRSGNTIYFGEGSWLTVV.